A selection of T cell receptor beta chains follows, all from one sample in a study of shared clonotypes between healthy human individuals. Some clones are missing from TCRdb's copy, which holds only in-frame ones; the method was immunoSEQ multiplex PCR. The table includes over a million clones, roughly 80% detected once. Sequencing was carried out using memory CD4+ T cells sorted from blood. These receptors originate from a man aged 18 to 30 in good health. Both conserved end residues are part of each CDR3. D genes are given only for firm matches. Not every row has a clone size; where given, it reads once, few, many or a size class.

clone_size: -
d_call: TRBD1
j_call: TRBJ1-1
v_call: TRBV2
cdr3_length: 13
cdr3_nt: TGTGCCAGCAGGATCTCAGGGGGCACTGAAGCTTTCTTT
cdr3_aa: CASRISGGTEAFF

clone_size: few
d_call: TRBD2
j_call: TRBJ2-5
v_call: TRBV5-8
cdr3_length: 15
cdr3_nt: TGTGCCAGCAGCTTGGGTGCGGGGGGGTCGGAGACCCAGTACTTC
cdr3_aa: CASSLGAGGSETQYF

clone_size: -
d_call: -
j_call: TRBJ1-1
v_call: TRBV7-6
cdr3_length: 17
cdr3_nt: TGTGCCAGCAGCTTAGTGGTAAGCCAGGCCATGAACACTGAAGCTTTCTTT
cdr3_aa: CASSLVVSQAMNTEAFF

clone_size: -
d_call: -
j_call: TRBJ2-1
v_call: TRBV14
cdr3_length: 17
cdr3_nt: TGTGCCAGCAGCCAAGATGAGGGCGGGACATCCTACAATGAGCAGTTCTTC
cdr3_aa: CASSQDEGGTSYNEQFF

clone_size: -
d_call: TRBD1
j_call: TRBJ2-1
v_call: TRBV5-1
cdr3_length: 15
cdr3_nt: TGCGCCAGCAGCTTACAGGGGGCTTCAAACAATGAGCAGTTCTTC
cdr3_aa: CASSLQGASNNEQFF

clone_size: -
d_call: -
j_call: TRBJ1-4
v_call: TRBV2
cdr3_length: 13
cdr3_nt: TGTGCCAGCAGGGGAGGGGAGAATGAAAAACTGTTTTTT
cdr3_aa: CASRGGENEKLFF

clone_size: -
d_call: TRBD2
j_call: TRBJ2-7
v_call: TRBV29-1
cdr3_length: 13
cdr3_nt: TGCAGCGTTGTAGGCGGGAGTTCCTACGAGCAGTACTTC
cdr3_aa: CSVVGGSSYEQYF

clone_size: few
d_call: TRBD1
j_call: TRBJ1-2
v_call: TRBV30
cdr3_length: 13
cdr3_nt: TGTGCCTGGAGTCACAGGGGGCGGTCTGGCTACACCTTC
cdr3_aa: CAWSHRGRSGYTF

clone_size: -
d_call: -
j_call: TRBJ2-3
v_call: TRBV28
cdr3_length: 13
cdr3_nt: TGTGCCAGCCTGGGCCTACCCCGTGGAACGCAGTATTTT
cdr3_aa: CASLGLPRGTQYF

clone_size: -
d_call: TRBD1
j_call: TRBJ2-5
v_call: TRBV5-1
cdr3_length: 14
cdr3_nt: TGCGCCAGCAGCCTAGGGACAGGCAGAGAGACCCAGTACTTC
cdr3_aa: CASSLGTGRETQYF